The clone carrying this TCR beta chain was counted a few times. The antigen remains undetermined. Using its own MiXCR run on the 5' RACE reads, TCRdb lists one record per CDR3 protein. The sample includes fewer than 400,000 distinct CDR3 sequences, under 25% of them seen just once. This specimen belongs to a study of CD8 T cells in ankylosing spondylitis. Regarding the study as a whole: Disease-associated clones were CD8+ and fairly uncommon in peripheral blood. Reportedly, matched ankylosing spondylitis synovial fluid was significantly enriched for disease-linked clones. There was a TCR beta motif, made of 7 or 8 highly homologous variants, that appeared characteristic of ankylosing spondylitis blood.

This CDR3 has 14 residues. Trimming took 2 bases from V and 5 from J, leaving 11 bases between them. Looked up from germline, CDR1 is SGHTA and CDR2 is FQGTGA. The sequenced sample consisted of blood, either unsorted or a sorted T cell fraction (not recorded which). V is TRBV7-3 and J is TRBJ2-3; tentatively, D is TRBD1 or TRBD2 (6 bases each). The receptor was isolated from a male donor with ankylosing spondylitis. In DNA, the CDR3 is TGTGCCAGCAGCTTATCTGAGGGGGGAGATACGCAGTATTTT. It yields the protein CASSLSEGGDTQYF.